This entry concerns a single T cell receptor (beta chain). The sample belongs to a study of cytomegalovirus exposure and HLA in healthy donors. Measured with immunoSEQ multiplex PCR; TCRdb has only the in-frame clones, and not every one. The table lists fewer than 200,000 clones, around nine tenths of them singletons. The CDR3 runs 15 residues. Trimming removed 10 bases from V and 6 bases from J; junction bases left unmatched: 12. The V gene's germline CDR1 is SGHRS and CDR2 YFSETQ. Sequenced: PBMCs. This clonotype was obtained from a woman younger than 45 in good health and CMV-seronegative. The chain uses TRBV5-1 and TRBJ1-5; 11 nucleotides match TRBD1. CDR3 nucleotide sequence: TGCGCCTTGAGAGAGCCGGGACAGGGGGGTCAGCCCCAGCATTTT. Protein sequence: CALREPGQGGQPQHF.